A single sample is the source of the 20 T cell receptor beta chains below, sequenced in a study of blood T cell repertoires in COVID-19. Clones were read by immunoSEQ multiplex PCR, and TCRdb kept only the in-frame ones, dropping some. The sample yields roughly 300,000 clones, about nine tenths seen once. The sequencing sample was made of peripheral blood. The origin of the receptors is a woman between 25 and 40 years old with COVID-19, enrolled during active disease.

The genes are TRBV11-3 and TRBJ2-7; TRBD2 is a possible D gene (6 bases). V lost 1 base, J lost 2 bases, and 12 bases lay in between. Germline V lookup: CDR1 SGHNT, CDR2 YENEEA. The CDR3 runs 15 residues. CDR3 protein: CASSLGGGEAYEQYF. The CDR3 DNA reads as TGTGCCAGCAGCTTAGGGGGCGGGGAGGCCTACGAGCAGTACTTC.

The chain joins TRBV5-5 to TRBJ1-6; D is unresolved. The V gene lost 0 bases and the J gene lost 5 bases, with 6 bases spanning the gap. The CDR3 totals 14 residues. Looked up from germline, CDR1 is SGHKS and CDR2 is YYEKEE (reference sequence). The CDR3 DNA reads TGTGCCAGCAGCTTGGGTCGGGATAATTCACCCCTCCACTTT. Its protein product is CASSLGRDNSPLHF.

J is TRBJ1-1 and V is TRBV18, with D possibly matching TRBD1 (5 bases). The germline V and J ends were trimmed by 3 bases and 3 bases, with 14 bases remaining between them. The CDR3 totals 15 residues. In germline, CDR1 is KGHSH, CDR2 LQKENI. This chain's CDR3 is CASSPTVGAHTEAFF. CDR3 nucleotide sequence: TGTGCCAGCTCACCTACAGTAGGGGCCCACACTGAAGCTTTCTTT.

J is TRBJ1-2 and V is TRBV5-1; 10 nucleotides align to TRBD1. CDR3 length equals 14 residues. Germline V lookup: CDR1 SGHRS, CDR2 YFSETQ. The trim removed 3 bases at V and 6 bases at J, leaving 5 bases unmatched. CDR3 region: CASSWMGQGNGYTF. CDR3 nucleotide sequence: TGCGCCAGCAGCTGGATGGGACAGGGGAATGGCTACACCTTC.

CDR3 protein: CASSRLAGGTGELFF. The CDR3 DNA follows: TGTGCCAGCAGCCGACTAGCGGGAGGGACCGGGGAGCTGTTTTTT. The chain combines TRBV6-4 with TRBJ2-2, with 14 bases that match TRBD2. The length of the CDR3 is 15 residues. Trimming cost V 6 bases and J 5 bases; bases outside gene matches: 2. In germline, CDR1 is MRHNA, CDR2 SNTAGT.

In this sample, this clone turned up many times. This chain connects TRBV27 to TRBJ2-2, with 9 bases lining up with TRBD1. V lost 3 bases, J lost 4 bases, and 15 bases stayed unmatched. Germline assignment: CDR1 MNHEY and CDR2 SMNVEV (reference sequence). The length of the CDR3 is 19 residues. The chain's CDR3 is CASSFAEENYRGLTGELFF. The CDR3 DNA is TGTGCCAGCAGTTTCGCGGAGGAGAACTACAGGGGGCTCACCGGGGAGCTGTTTTTT.

J is TRBJ2-2 and V is TRBV7-2; 7 positions agree with TRBD1. The junction had 10 bases not matched to a gene; V was cut back by 5 bases and J by 7 bases. Germline lookup yields CDR1 SGHTA and CDR2 FQGNSA. The CDR3 spans 15 residues. CDR3 loop: CASSPGRQGNGELFF. In DNA, the CDR3 is TGTGCCAGCAGCCCCGGACGACAGGGAAACGGGGAGCTGTTTTTT.

The V call is TRBV12-3 or TRBV12-4, the J call TRBJ1-1, with a possible D match to TRBD1 (6 bases). V shed 3 bases and J shed 3 bases, with 8 bases lying between them. The CDR3 totals 13 residues. CDR3 protein: CASSFAGDTEAFF. Written as DNA, the CDR3 is TGTGCCAGCAGTTTTGCAGGGGACACTGAAGCTTTCTTT.

The CDR3 is CASSRSGTDGNTIYF. The CDR3 coding sequence is TGCGCCAGCAGCCGTAGCGGGACGGATGGAAACACCATATATTTT. This chain links TRBV5-1 with TRBJ1-3; a weak D match, TRBD1 (5 bases). This CDR3 has 15 amino acids. Germline CDR1 SGHRS, CDR2 YFSETQ. V was trimmed by 4 bases and J by 3 bases, leaving 14 bases between them.

This clone was counted only a few times. The chain combines TRBV11-1 with TRBJ1-6; D not certain. V lost 5 bases and J 10 bases, leaving 15 bases between the germline ends. CDR3 length: 14 amino acids. The germline gives CDR1 SGHAT, CDR2 FQDESV (reference sequence). CDR3 in DNA: TGTGCCAGCAGCCAGAGAGGGAATATGTCACCCCTCCACTTT. It yields the protein CASSQRGNMSPLHF.

The genes are TRBV14 and TRBJ2-1, with 12 bases identical to TRBD1. Unmatched junction bases numbered 0, after V lost 4 bases and J lost 2 bases. CDR3 length: 15 amino acids. Per germline, CDR1 SGHDN and CDR2 FVKESK. CDR3 sequence reads: CASSRDRGPYNEQFF. As DNA, the CDR3 is TGTGCCAGCAGCCGGGACAGGGGGCCCTACAATGAGCAGTTCTTC.

This clone has just one count. The chain has TRBV19 and TRBJ1-4; 10 nucleotides agree with TRBD1. The J segment lost 11 bases and the V segment lost 0 bases, leaving 9 bases of the junction unmatched. Germline V gene data show CDR1 as LNHDA and CDR2 as SQIVND (reference sequence). This CDR3 is built from 16 residues. For the CDR3, the DNA is TGTGCCAGTAGTATAGATATCGGGACAGGGGTTTGGAAACTGTTTTTT. Translating gives CASSIDIGTGVWKLFF.

The chain uses TRBV2 and TRBJ2-7; tentative D call: TRBD2 (5 bases). Trimming shortened V by 5 bases and J by 5 bases, and 13 bases separated the two germline ends. Germline CDR1 is SNHLY and CDR2 is FYNNEI. This CDR3 contains 13 residues. The CDR3 loop is CASSRDSSHEQYF. CDR3 in DNA: TGTGCCAGCAGTCGGGATAGCTCTCACGAGCAGTACTTC.

This chain joins TRBV21-1 and TRBJ1-5; the table's D call of TRBD1 was not tested on the DNA. TRBV21-1 is noted as a pseudogene. The CDR3 consists of 15 residues. CDR3 DNA: TGTGCCAGCAGCAAGGACAGACACGATAATCAGCCCCAGCATTTT. Protein product: CASSKDRHDNQPQHF.

This chain uses TRBV5-4 with TRBJ1-1; tentative D call: TRBD1 (6 bases). The CDR3 is 17 residues long. V lost 3 bases, J lost 1 base, and 19 bases lay in between. The V gene's germline CDR1 is SGHNT and CDR2 YYREEE (reference sequence). The CDR3: CASSSMPLGQKNTEAFF. The CDR3 DNA reads TGTGCCAGCAGCTCGATGCCGCTTGGACAGAAGAACACTGAAGCTTTCTTT. The whole variable domain, filled in from reference TRBV5-4 and TRBJ1-1, reads ETGVTQSPTHLIKTRGQQVTLRCSSQSGHNTVSWYQQALGQGPQFIFQYYREEENGRGNFPPRFSGLQFPNYSSELNVNALELDDSALYLCASSSMPLGQKNTEAFFGQGTRLTVV.

The chain uses TRBV19 and TRBJ1-3, with D uncertain. Germline loops: CDR1 LNHDA, CDR2 SQIVND (reference sequence). V was trimmed by 1 base and J by 0 bases, leaving 7 bases between them. This CDR3 contains 15 residues. The CDR3 coding sequence is TGTGCCAGTAGTATAGTTACCTACTCTGGAAACACCATATATTTT. Translated: CASSIVTYSGNTIYF. The full variable domain, with the rest looked up from reference TRBV19 and TRBJ1-3, is DGGITQSPKYLFRKEGQNVTLSCEQNLNHDAMYWYRQDPGQGLRLIYYSQIVNDFQKGDIAEGYSVSREKKESFPLTVTSAQKNPTAFYLCASSIVTYSGNTIYFGEGSWLTVV.

V usage is TRBV11-2 and J usage is TRBJ2-7, with 8 bases matching TRBD2. Germline V CDR1 and CDR2: SGHAT, FQNNGV. V was clipped by 2 bases and J by 5 bases; unmatched bases: 11. The CDR3 runs to 16 residues. CDR3 nucleotide sequence: TGTGCCAGCAGCTTATCGGGGGGGGCCGCATTACACGAGCAGTACTTC. Amino acid sequence: CASSLSGGAALHEQYF.

This chain links TRBV19 with TRBJ1-1, with D hard to call. The CDR3 loop spans 13 amino acids. V shed 7 bases and J shed 1 base, with 10 bases lying between them. From germline, CDR1 is LNHDA and CDR2 SQIVND (reference sequence). The CDR3 DNA follows: TGTGCCAGTAAATTCAATCCGAACACTGAAGCTTTCTTT. The encoded protein is CASKFNPNTEAFF.

This clone has ten or more counts. This chain joins TRBV6-2 or TRBV6-3 and TRBJ1-6, with unresolved D. Per germline, CDR1 MNHEY and CDR2 SVGEGT. The CDR3 is 13 amino acids. V dropped 2 bases and J dropped 8 bases, with 7 bases sitting between them. The CDR3 DNA reads as TGTGCCAGCAGTTACAATACGGATTCACCCCTCCACTTT. It yields the protein CASSYNTDSPLHF.

The chain carries TRBV11-2 and TRBJ2-7; 12 bases fit TRBD2. This CDR3 contains 14 residues. The J segment lost 7 bases and the V segment lost 3 bases, leaving 4 bases of the junction unmatched. The V gene's germline CDR1 is SGHAT and CDR2 FQNNGV. The CDR3, as DNA: TGTGCCAGCAGCTTCCTAGCGGGGGGGCAAGAGCAGTACTTC. Translation gives CASSFLAGGQEQYF.